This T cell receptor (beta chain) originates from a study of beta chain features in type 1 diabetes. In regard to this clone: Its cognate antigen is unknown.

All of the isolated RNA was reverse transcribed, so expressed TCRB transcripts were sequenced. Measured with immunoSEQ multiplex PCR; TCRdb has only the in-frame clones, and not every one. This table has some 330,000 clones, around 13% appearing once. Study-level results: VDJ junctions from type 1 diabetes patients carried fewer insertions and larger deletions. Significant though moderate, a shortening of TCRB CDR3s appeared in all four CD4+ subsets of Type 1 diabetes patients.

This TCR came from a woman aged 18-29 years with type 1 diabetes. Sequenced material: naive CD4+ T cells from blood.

The CDR3: CASSLGQLTYGYTF. CDR3 coding DNA: TGTGCCAGCAGCTTGGGACAGCTTACCTATGGCTACACCTTC. The gene calls are TRBV7-9 and TRBJ1-2, with 7 positions matching TRBD1. Trimming removed 3 bases from V and 4 bases from J; junction bases left unmatched: 5. The CDR3 has 14 amino acids. CDR1 and CDR2 (germline): SEHNR, FQNEAQ (reference sequence).